Listed below are T cell receptor beta chains from one sample, sequenced in a study of CD8 T cells in ankylosing spondylitis. MiXCR, run by TCRdb on the 5' RACE reads, gives a single entry per CDR3 protein. This table has some 150,000 distinct CDR3 sequences, 9.5% to 12% appearing once. The sample was blood, either unsorted or a sorted T cell fraction (not recorded which). All receptors come from a female donor with ankylosing spondylitis or in good health (not recorded which). Each CDR3 is given with its conserved first and last residue. Each record gives: D gene, J gene, clone size, V gene, CDR3 protein, CDR3 DNA. A D gene is named only where the DNA matches it firmly. Size is omitted from some rows. Given values are once, few, many or a class for expanded clones.

>.|TRBJ2-5|.|TRBV18
CASSPWKETQYF
TGTGCCAGCTCACCTTGGAAAGAGACCCAGTACTTC
>.|TRBJ1-5|many|TRBV7-9
CASSSNTGPQHF
TGTGCCAGCAGCTCAAATACGGGGCCCCAGCATTTT
>TRBD1|TRBJ1-2|.|TRBV7-2
CASSFTGANYGYTF
TGTGCCAGCAGCTTCACAGGGGCTAACTATGGCTACACCTTC
>.|TRBJ2-3|few|TRBV7-9
CASSFVRDTQYF
TGTGCCAGCAGCTTCGTACGCGATACGCAGTATTTT
>.|TRBJ1-1|many|TRBV5-1
CASSFIGANTEAFF
TGCGCCAGCAGCTTTATAGGGGCGAACACTGAAGCTTTCTTT
>.|TRBJ1-5|many|TRBV3-1
CASSQNPSNQPQHF
TGTGCCAGCAGCCAGAACCCCAGCAATCAGCCCCAGCATTTT
>TRBD2|TRBJ2-3|many|TRBV20-1
CSADPGLARDTQYF
TGCAGTGCTGACCCGGGACTAGCGCGAGATACGCAGTATTTT
>TRBD1|TRBJ1-1|many|TRBV28
CASSSDRRATEAFF
TGTGCCAGCAGTTCGGACAGGAGGGCCACTGAAGCTTTCTTT
>.|TRBJ2-1|few|TRBV10-2
CASRVRRASYNEQFF
TGCGCCAGCAGAGTTCGACGGGCTTCCTACAATGAGCAGTTCTTC
>.|TRBJ1-1|many|TRBV30
CAWMEPQGRTEAFF
TGTGCCTGGATGGAGCCCCAGGGTAGAACTGAAGCTTTCTTT
>TRBD2|TRBJ2-7|many|TRBV10-3
CAAGGASGRRSYEQYF
TGTGCCGCTGGTGGGGCTAGCGGGAGGAGGTCCTACGAGCAGTACTTC
>.|TRBJ1-1|few|TRBV4-1
CASSHLTDGGAWGTEAFF
TGCGCCAGCAGCCACCTAACTGACGGGGGCGCTTGGGGCACTGAAGCTTTCTTT
>.|TRBJ1-5|.|TRBV11-3
CASGAIQPQHF
TGTGCCAGCGGAGCGATACAGCCCCAGCATTTT
>.|TRBJ1-1|many|TRBV12-3/TRBV12-4
CASRPDRIGTEAFF
TGTGCCAGCAGACCAGACAGGATCGGGACTGAAGCTTTCTTT